This T cell receptor (beta chain) was obtained from a study of beta chain features in type 1 diabetes. On this clone itself: The target antigen is unknown.

Overall study results and limits: Any HLA type influence on TCRB rearrangement was left unresolved here.

Expressed TCRB transcripts were sequenced because the entire RNA isolate underwent reverse transcription. TCRdb's copy holds only in-frame clones and misses some; the assay was immunoSEQ multiplex PCR. This sample carries 900,000 or so clones, roughly 16% of them seen once, and the ten largest clones take about 0.025%. Sequenced sample: naive CD4+ T cells from blood. This TCR was sampled from a woman aged 18 to 35 in good health.

The CDR3 DNA sequence: TGTGCCAGTAGTCCCCGCGAAATGCCCACCCAGTACTTC. Translating gives CASSPREMPTQYF. The chain uses TRBV19 and TRBJ2-5; D unresolved. Looked up from germline, CDR1 is LNHDA and CDR2 is SQIVND (reference sequence). CDR3 length: 13 amino acids. Trimming took 5 bases from V and 8 from J, leaving 15 bases between them. The whole variable domain, filled in from reference TRBV19 and TRBJ2-5, reads DGGITQSPKYLFRKEGQNVTLSCEQNLNHDAMYWYRQDPGQGLRLIYYSQIVNDFQKGDIAEGYSVSREKKESFPLTVTSAQKNPTAFYLCASSPREMPTQYFGPGTRLLVL.